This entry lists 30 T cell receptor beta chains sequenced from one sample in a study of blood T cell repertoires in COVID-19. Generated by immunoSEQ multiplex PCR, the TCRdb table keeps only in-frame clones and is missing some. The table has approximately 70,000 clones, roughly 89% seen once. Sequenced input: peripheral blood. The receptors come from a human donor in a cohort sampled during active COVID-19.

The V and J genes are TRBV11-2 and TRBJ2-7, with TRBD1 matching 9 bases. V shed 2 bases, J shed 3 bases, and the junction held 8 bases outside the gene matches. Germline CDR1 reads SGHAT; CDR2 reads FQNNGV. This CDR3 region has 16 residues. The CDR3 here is CASSLPRDRASYEQYF. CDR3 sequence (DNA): TGTGCCAGCAGCTTACCTCGGGACAGGGCTAGCTACGAGCAGTACTTC.

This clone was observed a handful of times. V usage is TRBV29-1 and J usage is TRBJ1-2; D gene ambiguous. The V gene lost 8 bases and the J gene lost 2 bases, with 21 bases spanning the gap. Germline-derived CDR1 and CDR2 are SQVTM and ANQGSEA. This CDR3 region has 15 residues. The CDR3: CSIPTGGYSNYGYTF. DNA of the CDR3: TGCAGCATCCCGACCGGAGGGTATAGCAACTATGGCTACACCTTC.

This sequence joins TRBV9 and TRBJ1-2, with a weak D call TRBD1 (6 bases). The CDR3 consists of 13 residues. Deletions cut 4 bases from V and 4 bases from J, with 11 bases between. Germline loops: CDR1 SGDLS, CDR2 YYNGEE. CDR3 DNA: TGTGCCAGCAGCCTTGGACAGAGCTATGGCTACACCTTC. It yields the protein CASSLGQSYGYTF.

CDR3 region: CASSEGGPGEQYF. DNA for the CDR3: TGTGCCAGCAGTGAAGGGGGGCCCGGCGAGCAGTACTTC. The chain couples TRBV2 to TRBJ2-7; D is perhaps TRBD1 (6 bases). Trimming stripped 1 base from V and 6 bases from J, with 10 bases between. Germline V lookup: CDR1 SNHLY, CDR2 FYNNEI. CDR3 length equals 13 residues.

The CDR3 nucleotides are TGTGCCAGCAGCTTAGGTCGACAGCGCAATCAGCCCCAGCATTTT. This encodes CASSLGRQRNQPQHF. The chain recombines TRBV7-2 with TRBJ1-5; D is perhaps TRBD1 (5 bases). This CDR3 contains 15 residues. The V gene lost 1 base and the J gene lost 2 bases, with 9 bases spanning the gap. Germline lookup yields CDR1 SGHTA and CDR2 FQGNSA.

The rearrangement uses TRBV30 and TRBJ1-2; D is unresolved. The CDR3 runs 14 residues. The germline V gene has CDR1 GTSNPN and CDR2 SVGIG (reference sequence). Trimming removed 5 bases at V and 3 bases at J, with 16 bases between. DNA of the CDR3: TGTGCCTGGCTTCGCCAGGTCAACTACTATGGCTACACCTTC. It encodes CAWLRQVNYYGYTF.

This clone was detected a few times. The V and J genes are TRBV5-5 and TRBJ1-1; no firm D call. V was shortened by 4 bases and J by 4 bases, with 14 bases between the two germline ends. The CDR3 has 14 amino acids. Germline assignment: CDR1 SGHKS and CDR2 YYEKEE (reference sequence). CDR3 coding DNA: TGTGCCAGCAGCAAGCCTACGGAGAGCACTGAAGCTTTCTTT. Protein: CASSKPTESTEAFF.

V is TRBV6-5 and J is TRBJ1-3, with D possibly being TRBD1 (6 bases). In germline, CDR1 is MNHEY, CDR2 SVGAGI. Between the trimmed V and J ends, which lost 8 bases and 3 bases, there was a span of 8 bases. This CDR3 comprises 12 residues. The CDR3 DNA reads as TGTGCCAGCGGCAGGGGTGGAAACACCATATATTTT. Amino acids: CASGRGGNTIYF.

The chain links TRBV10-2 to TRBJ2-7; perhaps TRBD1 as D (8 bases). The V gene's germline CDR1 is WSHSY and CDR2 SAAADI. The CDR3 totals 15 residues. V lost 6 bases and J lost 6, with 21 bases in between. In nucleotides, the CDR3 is TGCGCCAGCAGGGGACAGGAAAGGACTAGGGGCGAGCAGTACTTC. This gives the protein CASRGQERTRGEQYF.

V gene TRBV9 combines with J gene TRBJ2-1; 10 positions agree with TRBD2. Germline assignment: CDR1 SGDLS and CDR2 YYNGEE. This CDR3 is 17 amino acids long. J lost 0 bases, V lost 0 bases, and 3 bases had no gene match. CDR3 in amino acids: CASSVAAGGVSYNEQFF. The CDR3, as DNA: TGTGCCAGCAGCGTAGCAGCGGGGGGGGTCTCCTACAATGAGCAGTTCTTC.

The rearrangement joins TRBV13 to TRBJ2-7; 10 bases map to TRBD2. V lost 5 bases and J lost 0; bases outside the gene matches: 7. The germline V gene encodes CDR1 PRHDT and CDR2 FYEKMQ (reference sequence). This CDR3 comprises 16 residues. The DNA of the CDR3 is TGTGCCAGCAGCACCGGTAGCGGGGGGCCCTCCTACGAGCAGTACTTC. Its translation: CASSTGSGGPSYEQYF.

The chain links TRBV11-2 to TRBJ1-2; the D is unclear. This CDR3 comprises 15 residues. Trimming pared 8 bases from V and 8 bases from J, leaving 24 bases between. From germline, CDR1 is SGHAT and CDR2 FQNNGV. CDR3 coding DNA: TGTGCCAGCTATCCCTTTAAATCGGAGGGAGGGGGCTACACCTTC. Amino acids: CASYPFKSEGGGYTF.

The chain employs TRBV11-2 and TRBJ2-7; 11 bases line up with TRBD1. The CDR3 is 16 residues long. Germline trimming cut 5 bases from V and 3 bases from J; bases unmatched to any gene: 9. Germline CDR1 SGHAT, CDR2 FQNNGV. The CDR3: CASSLSGGTGGYEQYF. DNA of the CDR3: TGTGCCAGCAGCCTATCCGGAGGGACAGGGGGCTACGAGCAGTACTTC.

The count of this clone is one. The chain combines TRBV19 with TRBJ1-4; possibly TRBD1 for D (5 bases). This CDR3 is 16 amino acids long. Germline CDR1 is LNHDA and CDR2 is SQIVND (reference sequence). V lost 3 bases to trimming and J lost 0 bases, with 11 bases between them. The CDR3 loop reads CASSMSKTATNEKLFF. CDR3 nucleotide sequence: TGTGCCAGTAGTATGTCAAAGACAGCAACTAATGAAAAACTGTTTTTT.

The chain's CDR3 is CASSALQSRVGNPGYTF. The CDR3 DNA reads as TGCGCCAGCAGCGCCCTTCAATCCAGGGTGGGGAACCCTGGCTACACCTTC. The gene calls are TRBV5-1 and TRBJ1-2; D is perhaps TRBD1 (5 bases). Germline CDR1 is SGHRS and CDR2 is YFSETQ. The germline V and J ends were trimmed by 4 bases and 7 bases, with 26 bases remaining between them. CDR3 length equals 17 residues.

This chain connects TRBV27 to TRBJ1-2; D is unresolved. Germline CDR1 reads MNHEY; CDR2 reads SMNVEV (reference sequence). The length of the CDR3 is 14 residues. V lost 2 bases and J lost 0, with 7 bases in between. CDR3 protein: CASSLAQSNYGYTF. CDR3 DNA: TGTGCCAGCAGTTTAGCCCAGTCTAACTATGGCTACACCTTC.

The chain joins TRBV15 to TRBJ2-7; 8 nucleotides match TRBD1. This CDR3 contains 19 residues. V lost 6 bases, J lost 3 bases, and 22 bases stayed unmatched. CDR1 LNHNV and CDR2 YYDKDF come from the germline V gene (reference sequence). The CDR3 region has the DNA TGTGCCACCAGGGATACGACAGGGGTCCTCGTAACCCCTAGCTACGAGCAGTACTTC. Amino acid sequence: CATRDTTGVLVTPSYEQYF.

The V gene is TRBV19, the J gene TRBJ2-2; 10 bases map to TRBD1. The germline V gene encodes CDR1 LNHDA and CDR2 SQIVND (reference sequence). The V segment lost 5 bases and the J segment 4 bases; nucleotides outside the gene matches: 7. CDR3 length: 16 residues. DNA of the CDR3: TGTGCCAGTAGTGATAAGAGACAGGGGGCCACCGGGGAGCTGTTTTTT. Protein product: CASSDKRQGATGELFF.

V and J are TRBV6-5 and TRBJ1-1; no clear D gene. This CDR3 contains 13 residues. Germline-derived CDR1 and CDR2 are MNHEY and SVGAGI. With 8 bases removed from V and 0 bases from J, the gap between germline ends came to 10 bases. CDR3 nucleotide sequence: TGTGCCAGCCTAGGTTTCATGAACACTGAAGCTTTCTTT. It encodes CASLGFMNTEAFF.

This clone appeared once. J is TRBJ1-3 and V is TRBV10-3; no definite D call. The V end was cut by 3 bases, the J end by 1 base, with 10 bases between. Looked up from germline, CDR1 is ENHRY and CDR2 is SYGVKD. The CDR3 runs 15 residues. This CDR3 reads CAISEPAGSGNTIYF. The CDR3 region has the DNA TGTGCCATCAGTGAACCGGCGGGATCTGGAAACACCATATATTTT.

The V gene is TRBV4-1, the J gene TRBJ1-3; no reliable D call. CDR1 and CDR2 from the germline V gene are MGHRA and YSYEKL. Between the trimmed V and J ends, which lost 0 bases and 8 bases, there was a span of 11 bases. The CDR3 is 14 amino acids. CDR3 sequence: CASSQDRRLDTIYF. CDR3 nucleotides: TGCGCCAGCAGCCAAGATCGCAGGTTGGACACCATATATTTT.

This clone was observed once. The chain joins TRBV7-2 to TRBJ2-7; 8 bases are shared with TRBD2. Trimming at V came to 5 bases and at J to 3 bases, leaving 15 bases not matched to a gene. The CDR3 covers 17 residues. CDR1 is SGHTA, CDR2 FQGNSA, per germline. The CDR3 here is CASSPFRPRGAYYEQYF. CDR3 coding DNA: TGTGCCAGCAGCCCATTCCGACCGCGGGGGGCCTACTACGAGCAGTACTTC.

The CDR3 sequence is CASSQWAGGAQETQYF. CDR3 coding DNA: TGTGCCAGCAGCCAGTGGGCGGGGGGTGCACAAGAGACCCAGTACTTC. This chain links TRBV11-2 with TRBJ2-5, with 8 positions matching TRBD2. The CDR3 has 16 residues. Germline lookup yields CDR1 SGHAT and CDR2 FQNNGV. V trimming: 5 bases; J trimming: 2 bases; junction bases outside the gene matches: 10.

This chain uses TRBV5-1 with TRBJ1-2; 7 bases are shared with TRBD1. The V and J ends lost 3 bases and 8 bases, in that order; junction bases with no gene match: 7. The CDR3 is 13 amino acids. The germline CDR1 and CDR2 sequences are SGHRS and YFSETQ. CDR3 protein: CASSWRDSEGYTF. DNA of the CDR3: TGCGCCAGCAGCTGGCGGGACAGTGAGGGCTACACCTTC.

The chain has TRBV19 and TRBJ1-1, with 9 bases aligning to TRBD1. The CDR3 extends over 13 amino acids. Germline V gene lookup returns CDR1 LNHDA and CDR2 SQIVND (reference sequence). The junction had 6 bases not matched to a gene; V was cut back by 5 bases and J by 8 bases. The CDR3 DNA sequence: TGTGCCAGTAGTCCCACGGGACAGGGAGAAGCTTTCTTT. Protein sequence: CASSPTGQGEAFF.

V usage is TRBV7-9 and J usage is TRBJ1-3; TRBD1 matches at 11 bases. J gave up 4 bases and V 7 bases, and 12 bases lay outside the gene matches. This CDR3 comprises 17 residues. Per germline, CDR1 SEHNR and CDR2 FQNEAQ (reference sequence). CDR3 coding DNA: TGTGCCAGCACCATATTAGGGACAGGGGGTCCCGGAAACACCATATATTTT. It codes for CASTILGTGGPGNTIYF.

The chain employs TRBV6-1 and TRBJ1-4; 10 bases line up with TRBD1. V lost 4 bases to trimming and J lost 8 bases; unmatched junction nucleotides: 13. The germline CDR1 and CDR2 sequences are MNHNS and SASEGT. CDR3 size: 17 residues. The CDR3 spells CASSGETGGALYEKLFF. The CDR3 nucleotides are TGTGCCAGCAGTGGCGAGACAGGGGGCGCGTTATACGAAAAACTGTTTTTT.

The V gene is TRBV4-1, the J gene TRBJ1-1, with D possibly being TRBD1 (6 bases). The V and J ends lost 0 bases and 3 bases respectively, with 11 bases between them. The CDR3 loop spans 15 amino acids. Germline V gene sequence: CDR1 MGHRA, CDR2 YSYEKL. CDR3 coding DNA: TGCGCCAGCAGCCAAGATGAACAGGGAGACACTGAAGCTTTCTTT. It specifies CASSQDEQGDTEAFF.

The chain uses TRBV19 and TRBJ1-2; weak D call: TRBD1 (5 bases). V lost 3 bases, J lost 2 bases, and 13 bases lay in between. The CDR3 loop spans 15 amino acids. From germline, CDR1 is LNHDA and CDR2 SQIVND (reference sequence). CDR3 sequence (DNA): TGTGCCAGTAGTATGGGGCGGGGGTCAAACTATGGCTACACCTTC. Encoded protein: CASSMGRGSNYGYTF.

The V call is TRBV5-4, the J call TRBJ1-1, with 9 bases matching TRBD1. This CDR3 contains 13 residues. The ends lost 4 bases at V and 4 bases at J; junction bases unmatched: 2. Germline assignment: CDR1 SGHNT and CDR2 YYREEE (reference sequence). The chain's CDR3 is CASSLTGGTEAFF. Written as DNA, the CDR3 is TGTGCCAGCAGCCTGACAGGGGGCACTGAAGCTTTCTTT. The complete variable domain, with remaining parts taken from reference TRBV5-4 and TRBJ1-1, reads ETGVTQSPTHLIKTRGQQVTLRCSSQSGHNTVSWYQQALGQGPQFIFQYYREEENGRGNFPPRFSGLQFPNYSSELNVNALELDDSALYLCASSLTGGTEAFFGQGTRLTVV.